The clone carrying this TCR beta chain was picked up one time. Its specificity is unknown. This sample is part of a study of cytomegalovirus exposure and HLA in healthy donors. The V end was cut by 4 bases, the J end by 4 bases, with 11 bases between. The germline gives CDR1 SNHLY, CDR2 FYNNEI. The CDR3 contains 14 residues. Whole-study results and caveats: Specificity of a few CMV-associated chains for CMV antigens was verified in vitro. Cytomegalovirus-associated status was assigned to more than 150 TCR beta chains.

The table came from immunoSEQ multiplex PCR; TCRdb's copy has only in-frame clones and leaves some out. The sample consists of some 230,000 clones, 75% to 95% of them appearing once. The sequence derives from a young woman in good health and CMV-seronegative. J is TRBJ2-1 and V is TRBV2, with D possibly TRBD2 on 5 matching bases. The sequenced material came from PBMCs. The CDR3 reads CASSVVAIYNEQFF. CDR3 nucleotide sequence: TGTGCCAGCAGTGTGGTAGCGATTTACAATGAGCAGTTCTTC.